This T cell receptor (beta chain) was recovered during a study of radiotherapy plus CTLA-4 blockade in lung cancer. Findings of the study overall: Among blood TCR repertoires after radiotherapy plus ipilimumab, tumor-derived clones expanded. Early blood T cell clone dynamics reportedly forecast response best, with interferon-beta.

Notes on this clone: Its target is not known.

The method was immunoSEQ multiplex PCR; TCRdb's version includes in-frame clones alone and lacks a portion of them. The profile shows more than 75,000 clones, around 79% of them singletons. This sequence was found in a human donor with non-small cell lung cancer who had a partial response to radiotherapy plus ipilimumab. Some clones in this sample may be carry-over from other donors' samples. This specimen was peripheral blood, taken from a patient treated with radiotherapy plus ipilimumab.

CDR3 bases: TGTGCCAGCAGCTTATGGAGTAGCGGGACGGGTATGGATACGCAGTATTTT. Translation: CASSLWSSGTGMDTQYF. The gene calls are TRBV7-2 and TRBJ2-3, with 8 bases lining up with TRBD2. With V trimmed by 2 bases and J by 6 bases, 13 bases remained unmatched. Looked up from germline, CDR1 is SGHTA and CDR2 is FQGNSA. The CDR3 sequence is 17 residues long.